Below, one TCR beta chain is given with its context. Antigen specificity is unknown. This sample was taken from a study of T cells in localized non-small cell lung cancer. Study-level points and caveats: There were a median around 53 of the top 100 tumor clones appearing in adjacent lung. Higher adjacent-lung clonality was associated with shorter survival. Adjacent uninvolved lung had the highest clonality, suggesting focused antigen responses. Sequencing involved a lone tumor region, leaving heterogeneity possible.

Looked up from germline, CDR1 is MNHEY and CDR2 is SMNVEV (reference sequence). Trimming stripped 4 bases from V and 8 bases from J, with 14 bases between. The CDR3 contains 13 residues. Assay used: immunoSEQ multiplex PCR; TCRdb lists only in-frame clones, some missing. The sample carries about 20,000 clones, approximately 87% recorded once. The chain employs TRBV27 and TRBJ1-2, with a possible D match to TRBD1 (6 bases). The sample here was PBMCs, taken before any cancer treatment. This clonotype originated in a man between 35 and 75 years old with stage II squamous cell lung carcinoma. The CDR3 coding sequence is TGTGCCAGCAGTTATGGGCGGGGGCGCGGCTACACCTTC. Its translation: CASSYGRGRGYTF.